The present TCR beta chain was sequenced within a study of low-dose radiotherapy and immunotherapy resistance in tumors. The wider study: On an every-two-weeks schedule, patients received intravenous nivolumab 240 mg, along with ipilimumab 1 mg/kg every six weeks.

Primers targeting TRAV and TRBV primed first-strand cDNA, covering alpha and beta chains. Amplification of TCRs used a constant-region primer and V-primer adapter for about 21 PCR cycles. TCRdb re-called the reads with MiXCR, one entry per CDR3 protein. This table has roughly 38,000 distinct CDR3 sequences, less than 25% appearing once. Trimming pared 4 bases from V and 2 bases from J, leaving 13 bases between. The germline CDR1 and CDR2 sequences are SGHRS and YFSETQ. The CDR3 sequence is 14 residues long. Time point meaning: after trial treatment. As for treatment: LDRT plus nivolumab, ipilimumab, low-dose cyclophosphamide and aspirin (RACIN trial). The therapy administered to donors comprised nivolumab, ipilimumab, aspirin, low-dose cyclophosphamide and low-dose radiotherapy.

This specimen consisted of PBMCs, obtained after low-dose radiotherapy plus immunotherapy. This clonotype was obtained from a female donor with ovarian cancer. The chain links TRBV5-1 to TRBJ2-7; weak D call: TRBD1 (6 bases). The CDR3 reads CASSPATGPYEQYF. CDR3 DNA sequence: TGCGCCAGCAGCCCGGCGACAGGCCCCTACGAGCAGTACTTC.